This T cell receptor beta chain was identified in a study of cytomegalovirus exposure and HLA in healthy donors. The PCR contained 60 Vbeta and 13 Jbeta primers. Produced via immunoSEQ multiplex PCR; TCRdb's table is partial and in-frame only. The sample records more than 95,000 clones, roughly 80% being singletons. The TCR comes from a woman between 40 and 50 years old in good health and CMV-seropositive. The sample comprised PBMCs.

CDR3 region: CASSPPVRNTEAFF. The CDR3 coding sequence is TGTGCCAGCAGCCCTCCGGTTCGCAACACTGAAGCTTTCTTT. The chain carries TRBV7-9 and TRBJ1-1; D gene uncertain. The V end lost 5 bases, the J end lost 2 bases, and 12 bases lay between the germline ends. Germline assignment: CDR1 SEHNR and CDR2 FQNEAQ (reference sequence). The CDR3 has 14 amino acids.